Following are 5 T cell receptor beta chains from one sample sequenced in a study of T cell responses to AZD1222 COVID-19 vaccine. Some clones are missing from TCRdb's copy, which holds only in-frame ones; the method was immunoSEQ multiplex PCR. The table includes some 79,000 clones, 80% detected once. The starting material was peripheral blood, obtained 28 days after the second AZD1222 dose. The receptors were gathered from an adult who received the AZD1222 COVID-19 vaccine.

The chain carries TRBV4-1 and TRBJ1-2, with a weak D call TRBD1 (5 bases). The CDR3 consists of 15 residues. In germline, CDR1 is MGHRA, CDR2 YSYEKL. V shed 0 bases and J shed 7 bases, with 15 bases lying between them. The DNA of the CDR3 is TGCGCCAGCAGCCAAGATTTGGGGGACGCGGGTGGCTACACCTTC. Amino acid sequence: CASSQDLGDAGGYTF.

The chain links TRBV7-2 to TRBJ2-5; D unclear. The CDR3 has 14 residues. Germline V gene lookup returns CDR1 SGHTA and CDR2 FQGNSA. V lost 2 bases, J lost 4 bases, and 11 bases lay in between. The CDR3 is CASSLTPTGETQYF. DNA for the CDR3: TGTGCCAGCAGCTTAACCCCGACCGGAGAGACCCAGTACTTC. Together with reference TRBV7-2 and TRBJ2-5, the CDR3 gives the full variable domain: GAGVSQSPSNKVTEKGKDVELRCDPISGHTALYWYRQSLGQGLEFLIYFQGNSAPDKSGLPSDRFSAERTGGSVSTLTIQRTQQEDSAVYLCASSLTPTGETQYFGPGTRLLVL.

The CDR3 here is CASSVGGGPPHEQYF. Here the CDR3 DNA reads TGTGCCAGCAGCGTAGGCGGGGGGCCTCCTCACGAGCAGTACTTC. This chain links TRBV9 with TRBJ2-7; 8 nucleotides agree with TRBD2. CDR3 length: 15 amino acids. V lost 0 bases and J lost 5; bases outside the gene matches: 7. The germline gives CDR1 SGDLS, CDR2 YYNGEE.

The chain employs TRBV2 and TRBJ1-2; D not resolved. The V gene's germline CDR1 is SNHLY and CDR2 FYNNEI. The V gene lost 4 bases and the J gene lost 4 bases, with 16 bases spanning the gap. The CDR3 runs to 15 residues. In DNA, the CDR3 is TGTGCCAGCAGTGCGGAGGGCTCGGCCCTCTATGGCTACACCTTC. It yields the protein CASSAEGSALYGYTF.

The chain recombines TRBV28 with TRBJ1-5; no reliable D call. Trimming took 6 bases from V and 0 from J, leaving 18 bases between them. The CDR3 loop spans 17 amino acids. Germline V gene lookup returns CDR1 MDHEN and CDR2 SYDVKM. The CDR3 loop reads CASSSEGSPYSNQPQHF. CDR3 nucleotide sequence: TGTGCCAGCAGCTCGGAGGGCAGTCCTTATAGCAATCAGCCCCAGCATTTT.